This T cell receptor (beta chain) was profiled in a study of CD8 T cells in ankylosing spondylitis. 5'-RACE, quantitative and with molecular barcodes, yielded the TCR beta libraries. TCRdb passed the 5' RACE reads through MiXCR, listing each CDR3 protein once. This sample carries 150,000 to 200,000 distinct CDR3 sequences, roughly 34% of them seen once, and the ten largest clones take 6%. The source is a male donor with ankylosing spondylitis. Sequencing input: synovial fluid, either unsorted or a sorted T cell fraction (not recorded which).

The CDR3 coding sequence is TGTGCCAGCAGCCCCAGACAGAGTAGCACAGATACGCAGTATTTT. This translates into CASSPRQSSTDTQYF. The V call is TRBV5-6, the J call TRBJ2-3, with D possibly matching TRBD1 (5 bases). Germline CDR1 is SGHDT and CDR2 is YYEEEE. V lost 4 bases, J lost 0 bases, and 12 bases lay in between. The CDR3 runs to 15 residues. Filled out from reference TRBV5-6 and TRBJ2-3, the complete variable domain reads DAGVTQSPTHLIKTRGQQVTLRCSPKSGHDTVSWYQQALGQGPQFIFQYYEEEERQRGNFPDRFSGHQFPNYSSELNVNALLLGDSALYLCASSPRQSSTDTQYFGPGTRLTVL.